The entry below describes one TCR beta chain. The antigen is unknown. The record originates from a study of shared clonotypes between healthy human individuals. Findings and limits, study-wide: Roughly 4.6% of naive CD4 clonotypes were common to several donors.

Between the trimmed V and J ends, which lost 3 bases and 2 bases, there was a span of 18 bases. Germline CDR1 is SGHRS and CDR2 is YFSETQ. This CDR3 has 17 residues. Samples underwent the assay at deep level. Replicate PCRs for sorted subsets used roughly 200 ng DNA; this equaled about 30,000 T cell genomes. Profiled with immunoSEQ multiplex PCR; TCRdb holds only in-frame clones, not every one. The sample has about 2.3 million clones; less than 95% are singletons. This clonotype was sampled from a man between 18 and 29 years old in good health. Some clones in this sample may be carry-over from other donors' samples. Sequencing input: naive CD4+ T cells from PBMCs. Stated subset: CD45RA+ positively selected. The chain combines TRBV5-1 with TRBJ1-5; D may be TRBD1 (6 bases). The CDR3 DNA sequence: TGCGCCAGCAGCTCCGGCCCTGGGGCAGGGGGCAATCAGCCCCAGCATTTT. As protein: CASSSGPGAGGNQPQHF.